A few counts support the clone carrying this TCR beta chain. This record comes from a study of blood T cell repertoires in COVID-19. Germline V gene data show CDR1 as MNHEY and CDR2 as SMNVEV (reference sequence). The CDR3 contains 14 residues. Trimming removed 11 bases from V and 5 bases from J; junction bases left unmatched: 9. Profiling relied on immunoSEQ multiplex PCR, and the TCRdb table lists in-frame clones only, not all of them. The table records roughly 230,000 clones, about 85% of them present only once. The clonotype originates from a woman between 45 and 60 years old who had been exposed to COVID-19. The chain links TRBV27 to TRBJ2-1, with 10 nucleotides matching TRBD2. Sequenced input: PBMCs or T cells enriched from blood (not recorded which). The CDR3 DNA reads TGTGCCTCCTGGGAGCTAGCGGGGGACAATGAGCAGTTCTTC. Translated: CASWELAGDNEQFF.